The text below deals with one T cell receptor (beta chain). These data belong to a study of T cells in tumors and immune-related adverse events. J gave up 2 bases and V 6 bases, and 8 bases lay outside the gene matches. From germline, CDR1 is LNHDA and CDR2 SQIVND (reference sequence). The CDR3 contains 16 residues. Using immunoSEQ multiplex PCR, the repertoire was profiled, and TCRdb retains in-frame clones only, with some absent. The table includes fewer than 25,000 clones, about nine tenths detected once. The receptor comes from a female donor with metastatic renal cell carcinoma. The genes are TRBV19 and TRBJ2-3; TRBD2 aligns across 10 bases. Sequenced material: lymph node tissue, taken from a patient treated with anti-PD-1 therapy. CDR3 in DNA: TGTGCCAGTAGGGGGAACGGACTAGCGGTCACAGATACGCAGTATTTT. As protein: CASRGNGLAVTDTQYF.